The 9 T cell receptor beta chains below were found in one sample sequenced in a study of T-cell reconstitution after alpha-beta-depleted transplantation in children. Using unique molecular identifiers, the investigators prepared the TCRbeta library. TCRdb re-analysed the PCR reads in MiXCR, keeping a single row per CDR3 protein. The sample records roughly 670,000 distinct CDR3 sequences, around 13% being singletons. Sample: PBMCs, taken before TCRalphabeta/CD19-depleted stem cell transplant. The receptors come from a girl aged 2-10 years with congenital amegakaryocytic thrombocytopenia, due to receive a stem cell transplant.

This clonotype has a handful of counts. The rearrangement uses TRBV20-1 and TRBJ2-1; 7 bases align to TRBD2. The V and J ends lost 6 bases and 5 bases, in that order; junction bases with no gene match: 4. From germline, CDR1 is DFQATT and CDR2 SNEGSKA (reference sequence). This CDR3 region has 12 residues. The CDR3 DNA is TGCAGTGCAATAGCGGGCGACAATGAGCAGTTCTTC. This gives the protein CSAIAGDNEQFF.

This clonotype was counted at least ten times. V usage is TRBV5-1 and J usage is TRBJ2-3; D may be TRBD2 (6 bases). The CDR3 has 16 residues. The ends were cut back, 0 bases at V and 3 bases at J, with 14 bases in the middle. Looked up from germline, CDR1 is SGHRS and CDR2 is YFSETQ. CDR3 amino acids: CASSLEGLGPTDTQYF. The DNA for the CDR3 is TGCGCCAGCAGCTTGGAGGGACTGGGGCCGACAGATACGCAGTATTTT.

J is TRBJ2-3 and V is TRBV12-3 or TRBV12-4; 13 positions agree with TRBD2. The J segment lost 4 bases and the V segment lost 4 bases, leaving 8 bases of the junction unmatched. This CDR3 contains 17 residues. CDR3 in DNA: TGTGCCAGCAGTTCGCTCACTAGCGGGAGGGCCTCAGATACGCAGTATTTT. It encodes CASSSLTSGRASDTQYF.

This clonotype was found many times. This chain's CDR3 is CASSLRLADLFYEQYF. In DNA form, the CDR3 reads TGTGCCAGCAGCTTGCGTCTAGCGGATTTGTTCTACGAGCAGTACTTC. The chain carries TRBV5-6 and TRBJ2-7; 7 nucleotides align to TRBD2. Germline CDR1 and CDR2: SGHDT and YYEEEE. The CDR3 runs to 16 residues. V trimming: 1 base; J trimming: 3 bases; junction bases outside the gene matches: 10.

This clonotype has ten or more counts. The chain employs TRBV10-1 and TRBJ2-1; D remains unclear. The germline V gene encodes CDR1 WNHNN and CDR2 SYGVQD (reference sequence). Trimming took off 3 bases at V and 0 bases at J, with 6 bases between the two ends. The CDR3 has 14 amino acids. CDR3 amino acids: CASSEKGSYNEQFF. CDR3 nucleotide sequence: TGCGCCAGCAGTGAAAAGGGCTCCTACAATGAGCAGTTCTTC.

This clonotype was detected ten times or more. The chain recombines TRBV9 with TRBJ2-2, with D uncertain. V was pared by 3 bases and J by 10 bases, with 13 bases between. The CDR3 is 13 residues long. CDR1 and CDR2 (germline): SGDLS, YYNGEE. As DNA, the CDR3 is TGTGCCAGCAGCGCCGGAGAGCTTGAGGAGCTGTTTTTT. Protein product: CASSAGELEELFF.

DNA for the CDR3: TGCAGTCATAGAGCGTGTAGCTCCTACGAGCAGTACTTC. Protein: CSHRACSSYEQYF. The chain has TRBV29-1 and TRBJ2-7; D is undetermined. CDR1 and CDR2 from the germline V gene are SQVTM and ANQGSEA. The CDR3 extends over 13 amino acids.

This clonotype was counted ten times or more. V and J are TRBV29-1 and TRBJ1-2; D is ambiguous. V lost 0 bases and J 3 bases, leaving 8 bases between the germline ends. The V gene's germline CDR1 is SQVTM and CDR2 ANQGSEA. CDR3 length equals 13 residues. Written as DNA, the CDR3 is TGCAGCGTTGAAGATCGTTTTGACTATGGCTACACCTTC. Its protein product is CSVEDRFDYGYTF.

The table lists this clonotype with a count of one. The chain employs TRBV14 and TRBJ2-1, with D possibly matching TRBD2 (6 bases). Trimming took off 5 bases at V and 9 bases at J, with 20 bases between the two ends. This CDR3 is 15 amino acids long. Germline V gives CDR1 SGHDN, CDR2 FVKESK. CDR3 in amino acids: CASSGGDWFSSEQFF. The CDR3 bases are TGTGCCAGCAGCGGAGGGGACTGGTTTTCGTCTGAGCAGTTCTTC.